The text below deals with one T cell receptor beta chain. Its binding antigen is unknown. Base qualities are not provided; no much larger clone lies one nucleotide away. The V and J ends are trimmed by 2 bases and 5 bases, leaving 13 bases between them. CDR1 SGHTA and CDR2 FQGNSA are derived from the germline V gene. Counted from cysteine to phenylalanine, this CDR3 has 15 amino acids. The CDR3 DNA has 45 bases and is translated from base 1. This sample is part of a study of tumor-infiltrating lymphocytes in primary liver carcinoma (dated by TCRdb to 2016 to 2017). Some background on the complete study: Of the five patients (three men and two women, aged 30 to 69 years), four had hepatocellular carcinoma and one had combined HCC and intrahepatic cholangiocarcinoma. Tumors of the five patients were stage T1-T3 N0M0 with maximum diameters of roughly 4 to 10 cm. Each sample produced about 3.5 to 7.5 million productive TCRbeta reads, and read depth showed no significant difference between tissue types. High reproducibility was observed for the technical replicate repertoires, with mean shared-clone rates near 0.89 and correlation coefficients above 0.95. For each liver tumor, the study sampled five regions along with adjacent normal tissue and blood, and applied TCRbeta repertoire sequencing, expression microarrays and whole-exome sequencing. A total of roughly 35 specimens from 5 patients, comprising around 25 tumor regions, 5 adjacent noncancerous liver tissues and 5 peripheral blood samples, were covered by TCRbeta repertoire sequencing. The roughly 25 tumor region samples were profiled with Agilent mRNA microarrays so that TCRbeta repertoire diversity could be related to the local molecular phenotype.

Starting from approximately 500 ng total RNA, TCRbeta-specific cDNA was produced by reverse transcription with a constant-region primer and ProtoScript II reverse transcriptase. Construction of the TCRbeta libraries relied on three nested rounds of multiplex PCR, following a slightly modified ARM-PCR procedure. The first two PCR rounds used multiplex TRBV1-TRBV30 forward primers with a Cbeta reverse primer, each for 10 cycles. Sample barcodes and Illumina adapters were attached in a final 25-cycle PCR using Deep VentR polymerase. Before sequencing, amplicons of 200-500 bp were purified from gel using a QIAquick gel extraction kit. The TCRbeta amplicons were sequenced with 250-bp paired-end reads on an Illumina HiSeq 2500. Under the source paper's analysis protocol: To recover full CDR3 sequences, reads were quality-trimmed using Trimmomatic v0.33 and paired reads were then merged using FLASH v1.2.11. MiGEC v1.2.1b assigned V, D and J germline segments to the rearranged TCRbeta sequences. Clonotype statistics, along with Shannon-Wiener diversity indices, were calculated using VDJtools v1.0.0. To reduce sampling bias, subsequent analyses other than the diversity analysis used only the 250 most abundant clonotypes in each sample. In-frame beta chains were kept once TCRdb had trimmed the public reads at Q25 with fastp and called clones with MiXCR. Every entry covers one CDR3 protein and lists the most common genes and DNA from its rows. The V and J calls were not made by the authors but by TCRdb's processing. Within this sample are 100,000 or so distinct CDR3 sequences, with about 62% of them counted one time only. The ten largest make up approximately 12% of the sample.

Without any cell sorting, total RNA and DNA were co-extracted from 20-30 mg of bulk tissue using the AllPrep DNA/RNA mini kit. Roughly five patients with histopathologically diagnosed primary liver carcinoma underwent surgical resection in China between November 2015 and March 2016. Patients had chronic HBV infection and were treatment-naive at sampling. Five spatially separated regions were sampled per tumor: superior, inferior, left-lateral and right-lateral poles, plus the tumor centre. Histological examination found more than 75% viable tumor cells in every tumor sample. Fresh tumor and adjacent tissue pieces were bisected; one half was stored in RNAlater at -80°C, the other sent for histology. Overall study results and their limits: Because only the TCR beta chain was sequenced and unpaired alpha chains were not captured, true repertoire diversity is likely underestimated. Only a few patients were included in the study, and the authors note that the findings should be validated in a larger study. Only roughly 7-24% of top clones appeared in all five regions of a tumor, which suggests that tumor-infiltrating T cells are spatially heterogeneous. Repertoire overlap was higher between tumor regions (mean about 35%) than tumor-adjacent (approximately 17%) or tumor-blood (approximately 14%) pairs, consistent with antigen-driven expansion. A significantly larger repertoire fraction was made up by the top 250 clones in tumors than in blood (p = 0.039). Comparison of CD4+ and CD8+ T cell repertoires was precluded by the use of bulk unsorted samples.

Recombination connected TRBV7-2 to TRBJ2-1, and perhaps TRBD2 as D gene, on 5 matching bases. This sequence was found in a woman aged 60 to 75 with primary liver carcinoma and hepatitis B virus infection. Source material: liver tumor tissue from sampling region 2. What the cell subset or site label conveys for this sample: tumor region T2, inferior pole. The CDR3 corresponds to CASSLSWSGHNEQFF. At the DNA level, the sequence is TGTGCCAGCAGCTTAAGTTGGAGCGGACACAATGAGCAGTTCTTC.